This T cell receptor (beta chain) appears in the sequencing data of a study of T cell repertoires in cytomegalovirus infection. Study summary: Public TCR beta signature analysis indicated the presence of both CMV infection and matching HLA type. The study's findings and limits: It was HLA-C-restricted CMV-specific TCR beta clonotypes that dominated the response ex vivo.

One entry per CDR3 protein, called by TCRdb with MiXCR from the reads. The data contain some 450,000 distinct CDR3 sequences, roughly a third of them singletons. On this clonotype: What it binds is unknown.

This receptor was identified in a human donor in good health (CMV status not recorded). Some clones in this sample may be carry-over from other donors' samples. Sample: PBMCs.

DNA of the CDR3: TGTGCCAGCAGTGAAAGGATCTGGCAGGGCGGGGAGAATGAGCAGTTCTTC. Encoded protein: CASSERIWQGGENEQFF. The chain recombines TRBV2 with TRBJ2-1, with a possible D match to TRBD2 (6 bases). Between the trimmed V and J ends, which lost 2 bases and 7 bases, there was a span of 21 bases. From germline, CDR1 is SNHLY and CDR2 FYNNEI. The CDR3 covers 17 residues.